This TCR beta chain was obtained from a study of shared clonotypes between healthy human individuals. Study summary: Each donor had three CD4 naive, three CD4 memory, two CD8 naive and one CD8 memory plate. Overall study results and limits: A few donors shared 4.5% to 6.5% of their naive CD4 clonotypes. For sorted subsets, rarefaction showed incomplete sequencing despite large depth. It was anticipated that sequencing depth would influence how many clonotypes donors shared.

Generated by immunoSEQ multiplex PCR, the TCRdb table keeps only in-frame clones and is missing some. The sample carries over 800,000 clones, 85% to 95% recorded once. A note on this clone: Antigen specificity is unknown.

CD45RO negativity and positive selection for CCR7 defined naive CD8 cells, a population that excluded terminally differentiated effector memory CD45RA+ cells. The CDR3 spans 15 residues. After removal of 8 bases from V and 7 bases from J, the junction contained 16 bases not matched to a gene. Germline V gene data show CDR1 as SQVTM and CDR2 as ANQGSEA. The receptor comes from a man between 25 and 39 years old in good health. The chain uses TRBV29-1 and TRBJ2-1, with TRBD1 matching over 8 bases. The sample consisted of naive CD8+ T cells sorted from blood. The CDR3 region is CSLNQFSGQANEQFF. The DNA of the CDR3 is TGCAGCCTCAACCAATTTTCGGGACAGGCGAATGAGCAGTTCTTC.